Below are 8 T cell receptor beta chains sequenced from a single sample in a study of radiotherapy plus CTLA-4 blockade in lung cancer (dated by TCRdb to the late 2010s). The protocol used for the library was the immunoSEQ multiplex PCR assay. The table was pulled from immuneACCESS by TCRdb, which kept in-frame rearrangements only. Such tables lose some clones; where checked, under half of the loss comes from unresolved V genes, and the rest has no known cause. This sample comprises tens of thousands of clones, over 75% of them detected only once. Jointly, the top ten make up 6% to 8% of the sample. The sequencing used peripheral blood, collected from a patient treated with radiotherapy plus ipilimumab. These receptors were collected from a human donor with non-small cell lung cancer whose response to radiotherapy plus ipilimumab could not be evaluated.

The chain joins TRBV10-2 to TRBJ2-1; possible D gene TRBD2, 6 bases. This CDR3 region has 14 residues. Germline V gene data show CDR1 as WSHSY and CDR2 as SAAADI. V was clipped by 6 bases and J by 7 bases, with 16 bases between them. The CDR3 DNA reads as TGCGCCAGCAGGGAGACTAGAAGGTTAAATGAGCAGTTCTTC. It codes for CASRETRRLNEQFF.

The chain has TRBV4-3 and TRBJ2-3; 9 positions agree with TRBD2. After removal of 0 bases from V and 6 bases from J, the junction contained 7 bases not matched to a gene. Germline values: CDR1 LGHNA, CDR2 YSLEER. The CDR3 sequence is 16 residues long. CDR3 sequence (DNA): TGCGCCAGCAGCCAAGAAAGTGGGCGGGGGGGCGATACGCAGTATTTT. Residues: CASSQESGRGGDTQYF.

This rearrangement joins TRBV5-1 to TRBJ1-1; 8 bases map to TRBD1. This CDR3 spans 14 amino acids. Looked up from germline, CDR1 is SGHRS and CDR2 is YFSETQ. After removal of 4 bases from V and 5 bases from J, the junction contained 7 bases not matched to a gene. CDR3 sequence (DNA): TGCGCCAGCAGCGTCAGACAGGGGAGGACTGAAGCTTTCTTT. Translating it yields CASSVRQGRTEAFF.

V and J are TRBV7-7 and TRBJ2-5, with 9 bases that match TRBD2. The CDR3 loop spans 14 amino acids. The ends lost 5 bases at V and 3 bases at J; junction bases unmatched: 4. Germline CDR1 reads SSHAT; CDR2 reads FNYEAQ (reference sequence). CDR3 nucleotides: TGTGCCAGCAGCGCGGGACTAGCAGAAGAGACCCAGTACTTC. Its translation is CASSAGLAEETQYF.

This clone was seen only once. The chain links TRBV28 to TRBJ1-4; 7 positions match TRBD1. Germline CDR1 and CDR2: MDHEN and SYDVKM. Trimming cost V 1 base and J 4 bases; bases outside gene matches: 9. There are 17 residues in the CDR3. For the CDR3, the DNA is TGTGCCAGCAGTTTATCGGGGGCAGGGGGTTTTAATGAAAAACTGTTTTTT. The encoded protein is CASSLSGAGGFNEKLFF. Using reference TRBV28 and TRBJ1-4 for the parts outside the CDR3, the full variable domain is DVKVTQSSRYLVKRTGEKVFLECVQDMDHENMFWYRQDPGLGLRLIYFSYDVKMKEKGDIPEGYSVSREKKERFSLILESASTNQTSMYLCASSLSGAGGFNEKLFFGSGTQLSVL.

This clone was picked up one time. This chain joins TRBV27 and TRBJ2-1; 7 nucleotides agree with TRBD2. Per germline, CDR1 MNHEY and CDR2 SMNVEV (reference sequence). This CDR3 contains 13 residues. With 5 bases clipped from V and 8 bases from J, the junction kept 6 bases outside the gene matches. The CDR3 bases are TGTGCCAGCAGTCTAAGACTAGCCCATGAGCAGTTCTTC. Amino acids: CASSLRLAHEQFF.

The chain has TRBV5-4 and TRBJ1-1; possibly TRBD1 for D (6 bases). V gave up 2 bases and J gave up 1 base, with 9 bases separating them. The length of the CDR3 is 14 residues. Germline-derived CDR1 and CDR2 are SGHNT and YYREEE (reference sequence). The CDR3 DNA follows: TGTGCCAGCAGCTTCTGGACAGAGAACACTGAAGCTTTCTTT. Its translation: CASSFWTENTEAFF.

With regard to this clone: The same CDR3 is also encoded by other DNA sequences in this sample. The V gene is TRBV11-2, the J gene TRBJ1-5; 8 bases line up with TRBD1. Germline-derived CDR1 and CDR2 are SGHAT and FQNNGV. V lost 5 bases to trimming and J lost 11 bases; unmatched junction nucleotides: 11. The CDR3 sequence is 14 residues long. CDR3 nucleotide sequence: TGTGCCAGCAGCCGCACAGGGGGGCATCATACCCAGCATTTT. Translation: CASSRTGGHHTQHF.